A selection of T cell receptor beta chains follows, all from one sample in a study of PD-L1 blockade in urothelial cancer. Generated by immunoSEQ multiplex PCR, the TCRdb table keeps only in-frame clones and is missing some. The sample carries some 19,000 clones, nearly 90% recorded once. The sequencing used PBMCs, collected around atezolizumab (anti-PD-L1) treatment. The receptors stem from an older woman with urothelial cancer. Both conserved end residues are part of each CDR3. A D gene is named only where the DNA matches it firmly. The size entry is marked missing in some rows and otherwise reads once, few, many or a size class.

TRBJ2-2 | NA | few | TRBV19 | TGTGCCAGTAGACCCAGGGGCCTTAACACCGGGGAGCTGTTTTTT | CASRPRGLNTGELFF
TRBJ1-1 | NA | NA | TRBV7-2 | TGTGCCAGCAGCCCCCTCCCGAGAGGTAACACTGAAGCTTTCTTT | CASSPLPRGNTEAFF
TRBJ2-1 | TRBD2 | NA | TRBV5-1 | TGCGCCAGCAGCTCGGGACTAGCGGGAGTATCATACAATGAGCAGTTCTTC | CASSSGLAGVSYNEQFF
TRBJ2-7 | NA | NA | TRBV5-6 | TGTGCCAGCAGCTTGACCTTAGGGAGCTCCTACGAGCAGTACTTC | CASSLTLGSSYEQYF
TRBJ2-7 | TRBD1 | NA | TRBV7-2 | TGTGCCAGCAGCCCCGGCGGGACAGGGGCCTACGAGCAGTACTTC | CASSPGGTGAYEQYF
TRBJ2-1 | TRBD2 | NA | TRBV7-9 | TGTGCCAGCAGCCCCCTCAGGACTAGCGGGAGAAATGAGCAGTTCTTC | CASSPLRTSGRNEQFF
TRBJ1-1 | NA | few | TRBV9 | TGTGCCAGCAGCGTGGTGGGCGACACTGAAGCTTTCTTT | CASSVVGDTEAFF
TRBJ1-2 | TRBD1 | NA | TRBV5-1 | TGCGCCAGCAGCTCCACAGGGGAGAGCGGCTACACCTTC | CASSSTGESGYTF
TRBJ2-6 | NA | NA | TRBV7-3 | TGTGCCAGCAGCTTAAACCCGCCGGGGGCTGGGGCCAACGTCCTGACTTTC | CASSLNPPGAGANVLTF
TRBJ1-3 | NA | NA | TRBV7-2 | TGTGCCAGCAGCTCGCGTAACTCTGGAAACACCATATATTTT | CASSSRNSGNTIYF
TRBJ2-4 | TRBD1 | NA | TRBV28 | TGTGCCAGCAGTTCGCCGCCAGGGGGCTGGGCCAAAAACATTCAGTACTTC | CASSSPPGGWAKNIQYF
TRBJ2-1 | TRBD2 | NA | TRBV7-7 | TGTGCCAGCAGCTTAGACGCGGGAGGTGAGCAGTTCTTC | CASSLDAGGEQFF
TRBJ2-7 | NA | NA | TRBV19 | TGTGCCAGTAGTATAGCAATCATAGGGGTCCACGAGCAGTACTTC | CASSIAIIGVHEQYF
TRBJ1-2 | NA | once | TRBV5-1 | TGCGCCAGCAGCTTGGGAGGCGGGACCATGGGGGGCTACACCTTC | CASSLGGGTMGGYTF
TRBJ1-2 | NA | NA | TRBV19 | TGTGCCAGTAGTATAAGCCGGGGAAACTATGGCTACACCTTC | CASSISRGNYGYTF
TRBJ2-7 | TRBD1 | NA | TRBV5-1 | TGCGCCAGCAGCTACCGGGACAGGGGGCTATACGAGCAGTACTTC | CASSYRDRGLYEQYF
TRBJ1-5 | TRBD1 | NA | TRBV2 | TGTGCCAGCAGTAGGACAGGGGCCCCAGAGCCCCAGCATTTT | CASSRTGAPEPQHF
TRBJ1-5 | NA | NA | TRBV28 | TGTGCCAGCAGTTTAAGGGGCGGCAATCAGCCCCAGCATTTT | CASSLRGGNQPQHF
TRBJ1-2 | NA | once | TRBV25-1 | TGTGCCAGCAGCACAGACAGGTTCTATGGCTACACCTTC | CASSTDRFYGYTF
TRBJ2-3 | NA | NA | TRBV28 | TGTGCCAGCAGCCCCCTCAGGGGGGCGGAAGATACGCAGTATTTT | CASSPLRGAEDTQYF